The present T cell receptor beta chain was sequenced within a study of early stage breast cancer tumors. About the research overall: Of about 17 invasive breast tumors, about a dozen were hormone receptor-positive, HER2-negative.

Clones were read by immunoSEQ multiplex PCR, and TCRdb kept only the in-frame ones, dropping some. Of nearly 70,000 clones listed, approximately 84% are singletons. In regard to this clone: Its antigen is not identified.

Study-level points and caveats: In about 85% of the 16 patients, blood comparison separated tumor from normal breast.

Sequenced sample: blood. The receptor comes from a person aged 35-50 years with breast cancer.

The CDR3 sequence is CASRSPSGRAYEQYF. The CDR3 DNA reads as TGTGCCAGCAGATCCCCTAGCGGGAGGGCCTACGAGCAGTACTTC. This chain links TRBV2 with TRBJ2-7; 12 bases map to TRBD2. The germline V gene encodes CDR1 SNHLY and CDR2 FYNNEI. The CDR3 is 15 amino acids. The V and J ends lost 6 bases and 2 bases, in that order; junction bases with no gene match: 5.